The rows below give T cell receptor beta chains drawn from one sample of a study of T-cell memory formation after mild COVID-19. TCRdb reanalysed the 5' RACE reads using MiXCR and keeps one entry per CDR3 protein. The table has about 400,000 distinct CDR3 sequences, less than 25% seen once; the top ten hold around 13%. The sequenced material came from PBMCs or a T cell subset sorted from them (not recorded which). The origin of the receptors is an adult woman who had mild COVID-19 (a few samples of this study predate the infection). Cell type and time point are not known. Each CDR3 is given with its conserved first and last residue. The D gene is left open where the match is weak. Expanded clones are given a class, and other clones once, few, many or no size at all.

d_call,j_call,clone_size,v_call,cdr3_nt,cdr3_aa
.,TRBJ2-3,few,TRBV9,TGTGCCAGCAGCGTAGCCCGACAGGGAGGGACAGATACGCAGTATTTT,CASSVARQGGTDTQYF
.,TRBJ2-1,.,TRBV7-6,TGTGCCAGCAGCTTAGTTGGGGGCTACTACAATGAGCAGTTCTTC,CASSLVGGYYNEQFF
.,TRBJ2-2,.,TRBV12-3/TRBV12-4,TGTGCCAGCAGGGGACTCTACACCGGGGAGCTGTTTTTT,CASRGLYTGELFF
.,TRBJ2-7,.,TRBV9,TGTGCCAGCAGCCCACTCCGGGGGATCTCCTACGAGCAGTACTTC,CASSPLRGISYEQYF
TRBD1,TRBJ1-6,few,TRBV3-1,TGTGCCAGCAGCCTACAACAGGGGACCCTCCACTTT,CASSLQQGTLHF
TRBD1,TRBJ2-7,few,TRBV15,TGTGCCACCAGCAGAGATCTTGGGACAGGGGCGAGCGAGCAGTACTTC,CATSRDLGTGASEQYF
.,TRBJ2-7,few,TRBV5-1,TGCGCCAGCAGGACCTCTAGCTCCTACGAGCAGTACTTC,CASRTSSSYEQYF
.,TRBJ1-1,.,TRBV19,TGTGCCAGTAAGCGCGGCCGCAACACTGAAGCTTTCTTT,CASKRGRNTEAFF
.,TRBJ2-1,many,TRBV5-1,TGTGCCAGCAGCTTAGTCAGTTCCAATGAGCAGTTCTTC,CASSLVSSNEQFF
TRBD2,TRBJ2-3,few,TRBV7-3,TGTGCCAGCAGCCAGCGGGAGGCAGATACGCAGTATTTT,CASSQREADTQYF
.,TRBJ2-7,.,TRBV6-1,TGTGCCAGCAGCGCCTACAGGGTTGTTTACGAGCAGTACTTC,CASSAYRVVYEQYF
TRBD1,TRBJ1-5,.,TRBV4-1,TGCGCCAGCAGCCAAGATCCGGGACAGCCAAATCAGCCCCAGCATTTT,CASSQDPGQPNQPQHF
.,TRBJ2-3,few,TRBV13,TGTGCCAGCAGCTTAGCTGGCTCCCCGGATACGCAGTATTTT,CASSLAGSPDTQYF
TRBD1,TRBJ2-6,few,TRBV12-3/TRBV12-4,TGTGCCAGCACTCCATCGGCAGGGGGCGTCTCTGGGGCCAACGTCCTGACTTTC,CASTPSAGGVSGANVLTF
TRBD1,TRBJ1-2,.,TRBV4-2,TGTGCCAGCAGCCAAGATCCTAGGTGGACCGGGACAGGTACTAACTATGGCTACACCTTC,CASSQDPRWTGTGTNYGYTF
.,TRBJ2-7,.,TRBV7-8,TGTGCCAGCAGGAACGGTATCGGCAGCGTCGCCTACGAGCAGTACTTC,CASRNGIGSVAYEQYF